The 5 T cell receptor beta chains presented below share a single source sample, sequenced in a study of T cell therapy after organ transplantation (dated by TCRdb to between 2017 and 2020). Sample time point, as interpreted from the label and publication: 20-29 weeks after completion of therapy. Library method: the immunoSEQ multiplex PCR assay. TCRdb carries this immuneACCESS record with in-frame sequences only. Its versions omit some clonotypes, under half of them owing to an unresolved V gene in the studies checked, with the rest unexplained. Within this sample are 17,000 or so clones, with 85% of them counted one time only. Of the sample, roughly 28% falls within the top ten clones. Their antigens are not known. The sequences come from CD8+ T cells from blood, collected after autologous CMV-specific T cell therapy. These receptors were taken from a human patient who had received a solid organ transplant and had CMV disease. Some T cells may originate with the graft donor following a transplant.

The rearrangement links TRBV2 to TRBJ2-3, with D possibly being TRBD1 (5 bases). Germline-derived CDR1 and CDR2 are SNHLY and FYNNEI. The length of the CDR3 is 12 residues. V shed 6 bases and J shed 6 bases, with 10 bases lying between them. The CDR3 region has the DNA TGTGCCAGCAGAGCTGACAGCGATACGCAGTATTTT. Protein sequence: CASRADSDTQYF.

The chain is built from TRBV10-3 and TRBJ2-5; D remains ambiguous. The CDR3 loop spans 14 amino acids. Germline CDR1 and CDR2: ENHRY and SYGVKD. V was clipped by 3 bases and J by 0 bases, with 8 bases between them. CDR3: CAISDRADQETQYF. In DNA form, the CDR3 reads TGTGCCATCAGTGACCGGGCAGACCAAGAGACCCAGTACTTC.

The V and J genes are TRBV25-1 and TRBJ1-2; no firm D call. The CDR3 totals 15 residues. Per the germline V gene, CDR1 is MGHDK and CDR2 is SYGVNS. Between the trimmed V and J ends, which lost 4 bases and 3 bases, there was a span of 15 bases. The CDR3 loop reads CASSGPLGTYYGYTF. Here the CDR3 DNA reads TGTGCCAGCAGTGGACCTCTCGGCACCTACTATGGCTACACCTTC.

This clone was seen only once. The rearrangement uses TRBV5-4 and TRBJ2-5; 7 bases fit TRBD1. V was clipped by 10 bases and J by 1 base; unmatched bases: 7. Germline V lookup: CDR1 SGHNT, CDR2 YYREEE (reference sequence). The CDR3 extends over 13 amino acids. DNA for the CDR3: TGTGCCGGATCCCGGGACAGCCAAGAGACCCAGTACTTC. It translates to CAGSRDSQETQYF.

The CDR3 region is CASIPAPDRSYNEQFF. Here the CDR3 DNA reads TGCGCCAGCATCCCGGCGCCGGACAGGTCCTACAATGAGCAGTTCTTC. This chain joins TRBV5-1 and TRBJ2-1, with 7 bases fitting TRBD1. The CDR3 runs to 16 residues. J was trimmed by 1 base and V by 6 bases; bases with no gene match: 10. CDR1 and CDR2 from the germline V gene are SGHRS and YFSETQ.